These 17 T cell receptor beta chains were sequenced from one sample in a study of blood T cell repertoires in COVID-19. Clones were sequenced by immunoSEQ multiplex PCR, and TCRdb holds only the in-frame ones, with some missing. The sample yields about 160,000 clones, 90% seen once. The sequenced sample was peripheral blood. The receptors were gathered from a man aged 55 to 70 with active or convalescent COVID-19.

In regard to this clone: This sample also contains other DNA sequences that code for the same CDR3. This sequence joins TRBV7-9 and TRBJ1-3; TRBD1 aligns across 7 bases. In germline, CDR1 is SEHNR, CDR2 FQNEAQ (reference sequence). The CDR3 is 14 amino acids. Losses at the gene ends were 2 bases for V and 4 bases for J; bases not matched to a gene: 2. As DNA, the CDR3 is TGTGCCAGCAGCTTACAGGGGGTGGGAAACACCATATATTTT. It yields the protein CASSLQGVGNTIYF.

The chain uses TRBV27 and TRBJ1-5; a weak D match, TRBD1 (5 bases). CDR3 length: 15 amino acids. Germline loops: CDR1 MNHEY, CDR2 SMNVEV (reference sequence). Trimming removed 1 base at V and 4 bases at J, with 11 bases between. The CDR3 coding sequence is TGTGCCAGCAGTTTATACGGGGGGGGGAATCAGCCCCAGCATTTT. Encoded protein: CASSLYGGGNQPQHF.

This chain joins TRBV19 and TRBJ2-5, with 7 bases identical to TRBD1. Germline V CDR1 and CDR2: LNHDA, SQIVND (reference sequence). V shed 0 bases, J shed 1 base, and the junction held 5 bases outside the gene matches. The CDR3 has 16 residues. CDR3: CASSIDGQEFQETQYF. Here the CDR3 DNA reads TGTGCCAGTAGTATAGATGGACAGGAGTTCCAAGAGACCCAGTACTTC.

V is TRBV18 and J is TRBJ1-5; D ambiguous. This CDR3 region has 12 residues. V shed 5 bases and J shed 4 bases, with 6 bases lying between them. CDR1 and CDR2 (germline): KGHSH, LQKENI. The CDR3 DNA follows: TGTGCCAGCTCAGACGGGAATCAGCCCCAGCATTTT. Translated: CASSDGNQPQHF.

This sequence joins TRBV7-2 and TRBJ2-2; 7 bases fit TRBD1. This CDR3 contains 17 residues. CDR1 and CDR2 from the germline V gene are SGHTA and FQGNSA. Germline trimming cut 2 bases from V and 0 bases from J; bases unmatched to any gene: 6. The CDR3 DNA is TGTGCCAGCAGCTTAAGGGGGCAGGGACCGAACACCGGGGAGCTGTTTTTT. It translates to CASSLRGQGPNTGELFF. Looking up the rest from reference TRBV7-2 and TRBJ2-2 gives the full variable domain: GAGVSQSPSNKVTEKGKDVELRCDPISGHTALYWYRQSLGQGLEFLIYFQGNSAPDKSGLPSDRFSAERTGGSVSTLTIQRTQQEDSAVYLCASSLRGQGPNTGELFFGEGSRLTVL.

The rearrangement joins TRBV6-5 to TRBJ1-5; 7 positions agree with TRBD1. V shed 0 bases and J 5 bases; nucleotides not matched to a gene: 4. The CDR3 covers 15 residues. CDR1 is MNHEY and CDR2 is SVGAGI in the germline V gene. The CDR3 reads CASSYSSTGDQPQHF. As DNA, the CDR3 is TGTGCCAGCAGTTACTCGAGCACAGGGGATCAGCCCCAGCATTTT.

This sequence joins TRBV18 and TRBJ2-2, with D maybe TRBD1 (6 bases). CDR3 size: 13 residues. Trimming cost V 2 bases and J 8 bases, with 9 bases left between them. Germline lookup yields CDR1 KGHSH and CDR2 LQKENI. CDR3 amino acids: CASSPGQPGELFF. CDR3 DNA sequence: TGTGCCAGCTCACCAGGACAGCCGGGGGAGCTGTTTTTT.

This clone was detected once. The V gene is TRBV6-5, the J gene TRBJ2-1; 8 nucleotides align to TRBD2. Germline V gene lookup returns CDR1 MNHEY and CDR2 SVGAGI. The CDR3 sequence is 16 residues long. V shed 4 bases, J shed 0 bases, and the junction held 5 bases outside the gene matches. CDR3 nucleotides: TGTGCCAGCAGTTTCCAGCGGGGGAGCTCCTACAATGAGCAGTTCTTC. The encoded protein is CASSFQRGSSYNEQFF.

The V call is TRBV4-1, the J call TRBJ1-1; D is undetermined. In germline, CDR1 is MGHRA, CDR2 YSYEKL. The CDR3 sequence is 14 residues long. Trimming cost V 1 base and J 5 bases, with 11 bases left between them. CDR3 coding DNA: TGCGCCAGCAGCCAAGGGTTATCGAGAACTGAAGCTTTCTTT. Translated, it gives CASSQGLSRTEAFF.

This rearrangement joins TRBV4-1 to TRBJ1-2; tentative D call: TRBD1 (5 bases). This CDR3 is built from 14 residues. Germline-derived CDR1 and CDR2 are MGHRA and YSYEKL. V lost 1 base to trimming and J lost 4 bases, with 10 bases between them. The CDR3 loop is CASSQGAGGYGYTF. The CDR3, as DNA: TGCGCCAGCAGCCAAGGGGCGGGGGGCTATGGCTACACCTTC.

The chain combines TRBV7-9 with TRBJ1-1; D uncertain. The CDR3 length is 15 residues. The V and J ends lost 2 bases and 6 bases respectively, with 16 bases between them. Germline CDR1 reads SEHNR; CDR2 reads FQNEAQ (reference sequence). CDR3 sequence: CASSLRTGIAAEAFF. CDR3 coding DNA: TGTGCCAGCAGCTTAAGAACCGGGATAGCTGCTGAAGCTTTCTTT.

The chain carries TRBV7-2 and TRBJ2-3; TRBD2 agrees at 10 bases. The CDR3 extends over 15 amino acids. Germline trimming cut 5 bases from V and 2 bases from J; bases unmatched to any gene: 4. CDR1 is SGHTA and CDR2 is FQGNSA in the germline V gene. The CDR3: CASSPTSGDTDTQYF. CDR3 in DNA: TGTGCCAGCAGCCCCACTAGCGGGGACACAGATACGCAGTATTTT.

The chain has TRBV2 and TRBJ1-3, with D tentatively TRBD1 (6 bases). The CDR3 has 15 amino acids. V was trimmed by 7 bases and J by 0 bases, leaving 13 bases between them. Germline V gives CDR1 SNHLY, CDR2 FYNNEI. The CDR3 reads CASTSDRSSGNTIYF. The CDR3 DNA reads TGTGCCAGCACCTCTGACAGGTCCTCTGGAAACACCATATATTTT.

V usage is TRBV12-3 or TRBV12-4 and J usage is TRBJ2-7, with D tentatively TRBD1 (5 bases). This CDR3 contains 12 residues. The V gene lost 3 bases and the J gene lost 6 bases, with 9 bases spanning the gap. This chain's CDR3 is CASSFSGLEQYF. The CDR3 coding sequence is TGTGCCAGCAGTTTTTCAGGGCTCGAGCAGTACTTC.

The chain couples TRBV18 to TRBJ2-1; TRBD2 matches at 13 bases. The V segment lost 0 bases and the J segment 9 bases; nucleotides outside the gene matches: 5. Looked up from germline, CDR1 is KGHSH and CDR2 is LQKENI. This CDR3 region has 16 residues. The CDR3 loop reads CASSPPGLAGVSEQFF. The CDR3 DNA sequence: TGTGCCAGCTCACCACCCGGACTAGCGGGAGTAAGTGAGCAGTTCTTC.

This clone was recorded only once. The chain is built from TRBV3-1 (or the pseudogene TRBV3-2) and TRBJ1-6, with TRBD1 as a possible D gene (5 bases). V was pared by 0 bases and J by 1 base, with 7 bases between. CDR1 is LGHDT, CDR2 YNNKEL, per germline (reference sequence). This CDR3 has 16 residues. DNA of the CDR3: TGTGCCAGCAGCCAAGACAGGGTGTCCTATAATTCACCCCTCCACTTT. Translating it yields CASSQDRVSYNSPLHF.

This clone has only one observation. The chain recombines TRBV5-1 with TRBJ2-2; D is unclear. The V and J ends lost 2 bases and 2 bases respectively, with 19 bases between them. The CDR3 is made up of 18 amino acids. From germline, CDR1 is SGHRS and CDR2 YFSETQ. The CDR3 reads CASSFLPDSGRNTGELFF. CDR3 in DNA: TGCGCCAGCAGCTTCCTACCGGATTCAGGCCGAAACACCGGGGAGCTGTTTTTT.